This T cell receptor (beta chain) was documented in a study of preoperative IRX-2 immunotherapy in early breast cancer. Clones were read by immunoSEQ multiplex PCR, and TCRdb kept only the in-frame ones, dropping some. The sample includes about 32,000 clones, less than 90% of them seen just once. This sample's treatment: preoperative locoregional IRX-2 cytokine immunotherapy. Patients received preoperative, locoregional IRX-2 cytokine immunotherapy in a phase Ib study. This CDR3 contains 12 residues. Trimming shortened V by 3 bases and J by 5 bases, and 7 bases separated the two germline ends. Per the germline V gene, CDR1 is GTSNPN and CDR2 is SVGIG (reference sequence).

Sequencing used lymph node tissue, obtained from a patient treated with IRX-2 immunotherapy. This chain links TRBV30 with TRBJ2-2; D might be TRBD2 (5 bases). The clonotype originates from a human donor with breast cancer. This CDR3 is CAWSGDTGELFF. Written as DNA, the CDR3 is TGTGCCTGGAGCGGGGATACCGGGGAGCTGTTTTTT.